These T cell receptor beta chains were read from a single sample in a study of blood T cell repertoires in COVID-19. Clones were read by immunoSEQ multiplex PCR, and TCRdb kept only the in-frame ones, dropping some. This sample yields around 200,000 clones, of which about three quarters are seen a single time; 5.5% to 7% belongs to the top ten. The sample was peripheral blood. Receptor source: a woman between 65 and 79 years old with acute or convalescent COVID-19. Both conserved end residues are part of each CDR3. A D gene is named only where the DNA matches it firmly. A clone size is listed for some rows: how often the clone was seen (once, few, many), or a class if it is expanded.

cdr3_aa cdr3_nt j_call v_call d_call clone_size
CASSPDRRNTEAFF TGTGCCAGCAGCCCTGACAGGAGGAACACTGAAGCTTTCTTT TRBJ1-1 TRBV5-6 . .
CASSPEAGDYGYTF TGTGCCAGCAGCCCTGAGGCAGGGGACTATGGCTACACCTTC TRBJ1-2 TRBV5-4 . .
CASSDLTSGSYNEQFF TGTGCCAGCAGCGACCTGACTAGCGGCTCCTACAATGAGCAGTTCTTC TRBJ2-1 TRBV7-9 TRBD2 .
CASSFPTGQGLMGEQFF TGTGCCAGTAGTTTCCCCACAGGACAGGGCTTGATGGGTGAGCAGTTCTTC TRBJ2-1 TRBV19 TRBD1 .
CATSRGGQANQPQHF TGTGCCACCAGCAGAGGGGGACAGGCGAATCAGCCCCAGCATTTT TRBJ1-5 TRBV15 TRBD1 .
CSVEARTSGRGDEQFF TGCAGCGTTGAAGCCCGGACTAGCGGGAGGGGTGATGAGCAGTTCTTC TRBJ2-1 TRBV29-1 TRBD2 .
CAWSGGRGSGANVLTF TGTGCCTGGAGTGGGGGAAGGGGCTCTGGGGCCAACGTCCTGACTTTC TRBJ2-6 TRBV30 . .
CASSPPTRQAFSYEQYF TGTGCCAGCTCACCACCTACTCGTCAGGCCTTTTCCTACGAGCAGTACTTC TRBJ2-7 TRBV18 . .
CASTKGQRESYEQYF TGTGCCAGCACCAAGGGACAGAGGGAATCCTACGAGCAGTACTTC TRBJ2-7 TRBV6-5 TRBD1 .
CATSGRRLDGYTF TGTGCCACCAGCGGCCGGAGGCTAGATGGCTACACCTTC TRBJ1-2 TRBV15 . once
CSAPGQGIYTF TGCAGTGCCCCGGGACAGGGTATCTACACCTTC TRBJ1-2 TRBV20-1 TRBD1 .
CASSVDRGELGTYEQYF TGTGCCAGCAGCGTCGACAGGGGGGAATTAGGTACCTACGAGCAGTACTTC TRBJ2-7 TRBV21-1 . .
CASSEWGGLNSPLHF TGTGCCAGCAGTGAATGGGGGGGGCTCAACTCACCCCTCCACTTT TRBJ1-6 TRBV25-1 . .
CATSRVGDTSGGTDTQYF TGTGCCACCAGCAGAGTTGGGGACACTAGCGGGGGCACAGATACGCAGTATTTT TRBJ2-3 TRBV15 TRBD2 .
CASSLTGFNEKLFF TGTGCCAGCAGCCTGACAGGCTTCAATGAAAAACTGTTTTTT TRBJ1-4 TRBV2 . .
CASSSGDASGPQETQYF TGCGCCAGCAGCTCGGGGGACGCTAGCGGGCCCCAAGAGACCCAGTACTTC TRBJ2-5 TRBV5-1 TRBD2 .
CASSSTGPEAFF TGTGCCAGCAGTTCGACAGGGCCTGAAGCTTTCTTT TRBJ1-1 TRBV12-3/TRBV12-4 TRBD1 .
CASSPSGREDYEQYF TGTGCCAGCAGCCCGAGCGGGAGGGAAGACTACGAGCAGTACTTC TRBJ2-7 TRBV6-6 TRBD2 .
CASSLFAGGVYEQYF TGTGCCAGCAGTTTATTCGCAGGGGGCGTATACGAGCAGTACTTC TRBJ2-7 TRBV28 TRBD1 .
CASSPSSGIDNEQFF TGTGCCAGCAGTCCGTCTAGCGGGATTGACAATGAGCAGTTCTTC TRBJ2-1 TRBV2 TRBD2 .
CASSSPSGYGYTF TGTGCCAGCAGCTCCCCATCGGGGTATGGCTACACCTTC TRBJ1-2 TRBV7-2 . .
CASSLVASGIYNEQFF TGTGCCAGCAGTTTGGTCGCTAGCGGGATCTACAATGAGCAGTTCTTC TRBJ2-1 TRBV28 TRBD2 .
CAWRAQGPAYEQYF TGTGCCTGGAGGGCGCAGGGGCCCGCCTACGAGCAGTACTTC TRBJ2-7 TRBV30 . few
CASSAPDSRRYNEQFF TGTGCCAGCAGTGCCCCGGACTCGCGGCGGTACAATGAGCAGTTCTTC TRBJ2-1 TRBV27 . .
CASSLFSRGSNQPQHF TGTGCCAGCAGTTTATTTAGTAGGGGTAGCAATCAGCCCCAGCATTTT TRBJ1-5 TRBV27 . .
CASSMGQVNTGELFF TGTGCCAGTAGTATGGGACAGGTAAACACCGGGGAGCTGTTTTTT TRBJ2-2 TRBV19 TRBD1 few
CASSSRNNEQFF TGTGCCAGTAGTAGCAGGAACAATGAGCAGTTCTTC TRBJ2-1 TRBV19 . .
CASNRQGPNTEAFF TGTGCCAGCAACCGACAGGGCCCGAACACTGAAGCTTTCTTT TRBJ1-1 TRBV27 TRBD1 .
CASSILGGTVDYEQFF TGTGCCAGTAGTATTTTGGGAGGTACGGTCGATTATGAGCAGTTCTTC TRBJ2-1 TRBV19 . .
CASSSDSANTGELFF TGTGCCAGCAGTTCGGACAGCGCGAACACCGGGGAGCTGTTTTTT TRBJ2-2 TRBV2 . .
CASSLEPGAYGYTF TGTGCCAGCAGCTTAGAACCAGGGGCCTATGGCTACACCTTC TRBJ1-2 TRBV7-2 . .
CASSLEANRGSPLHF TGCGCCAGCAGCTTGGAGGCGAACAGGGGCTCACCCCTCCACTTT TRBJ1-6 TRBV5-1 TRBD1 .
CASSQTSGLTFNEQFF TGCGCCAGCAGTCAGACTAGCGGGTTAACTTTCAATGAGCAGTTCTTC TRBJ2-1 TRBV4-1 TRBD2 .
CSVEGESGETNEKLFF TGCAGCGTTGAAGGGGAGTCAGGGGAAACTAATGAAAAACTGTTTTTT TRBJ1-4 TRBV29-1 . .